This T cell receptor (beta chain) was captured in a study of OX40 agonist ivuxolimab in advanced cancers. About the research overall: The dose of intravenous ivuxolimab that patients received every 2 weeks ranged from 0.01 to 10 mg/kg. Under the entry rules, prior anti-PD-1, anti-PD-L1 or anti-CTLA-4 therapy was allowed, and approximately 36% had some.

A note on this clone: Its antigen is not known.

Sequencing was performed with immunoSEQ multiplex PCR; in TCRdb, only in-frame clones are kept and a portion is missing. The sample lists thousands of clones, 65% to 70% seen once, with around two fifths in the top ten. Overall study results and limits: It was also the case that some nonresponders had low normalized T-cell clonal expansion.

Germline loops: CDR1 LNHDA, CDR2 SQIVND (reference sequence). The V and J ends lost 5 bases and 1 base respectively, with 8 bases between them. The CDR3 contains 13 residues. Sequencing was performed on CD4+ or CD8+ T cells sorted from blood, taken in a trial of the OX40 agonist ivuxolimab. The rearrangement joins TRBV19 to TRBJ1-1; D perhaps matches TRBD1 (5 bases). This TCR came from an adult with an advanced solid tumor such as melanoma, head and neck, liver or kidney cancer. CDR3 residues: CASSWGGNTEAFF. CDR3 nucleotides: TGTGCCAGTAGTTGGGGGGGGAACACTGAAGCTTTCTTT.